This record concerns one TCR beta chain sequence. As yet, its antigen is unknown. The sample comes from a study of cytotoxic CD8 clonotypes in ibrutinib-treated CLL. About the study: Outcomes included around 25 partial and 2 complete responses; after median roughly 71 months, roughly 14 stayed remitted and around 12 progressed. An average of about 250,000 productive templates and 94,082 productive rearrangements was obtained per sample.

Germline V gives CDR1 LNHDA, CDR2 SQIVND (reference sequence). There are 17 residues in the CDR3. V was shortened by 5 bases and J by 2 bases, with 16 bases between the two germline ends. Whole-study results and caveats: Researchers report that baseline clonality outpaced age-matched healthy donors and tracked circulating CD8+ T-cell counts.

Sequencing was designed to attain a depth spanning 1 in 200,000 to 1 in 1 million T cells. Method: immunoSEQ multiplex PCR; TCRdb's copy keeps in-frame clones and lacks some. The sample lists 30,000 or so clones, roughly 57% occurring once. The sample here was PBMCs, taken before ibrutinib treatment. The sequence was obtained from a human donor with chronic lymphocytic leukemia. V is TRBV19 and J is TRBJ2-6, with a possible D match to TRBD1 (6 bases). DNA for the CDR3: TGTGCCAGTAGTTCCCGGACAGACCTGACTGGGGCCAACGTCCTGACTTTC. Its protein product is CASSSRTDLTGANVLTF.